Following are 27 T cell receptor beta chains from one sample sequenced in a study of cytomegalovirus exposure and HLA in healthy donors. Both 60 Vbeta primers and 13 Jbeta primers went into the PCR. Only in-frame clones appear in the TCRdb table, and some are missing; sequencing was by immunoSEQ multiplex PCR. The data contain approximately 110,000 clones, 15% of them singletons. The sample taken for sequencing was PBMCs. These receptor sequences come from a young woman in good health and CMV-seronegative.

The rearrangement joins TRBV7-9 to TRBJ2-5; TRBD1 is a possible D gene (5 bases). The closer fit of TRBJ2-7 to the DNA end suggests the J call may be wrong. The CDR3 contains 13 residues. Germline values: CDR1 SEHNR, CDR2 FQNEAQ (reference sequence). This chain's CDR3 is CASSLAGAHEQYF. Written as DNA, the CDR3 is TGTGCCAGCAGCTTAGCAGGGGCTCACGAGCAGTACTTC.

The gene calls are TRBV10-1 and TRBJ1-3; D is perhaps TRBD1 (5 bases). Germline V gene sequence: CDR1 WNHNN, CDR2 SYGVQD (reference sequence). V lost 9 bases to trimming and J lost 0 bases, with 9 bases between them. CDR3 length equals 13 residues. CDR3 in amino acids: CASRQSSGNTIYF. CDR3 coding DNA: TGCGCCAGTCGACAGTCCTCTGGAAACACCATATATTTT.

This clone was detected a few times. The chain couples TRBV28 to TRBJ1-2; 7 bases map to TRBD1. V was clipped by 3 bases and J by 0 bases; unmatched bases: 1. Germline CDR1 reads MDHEN; CDR2 reads SYDVKM. There are 14 residues in the CDR3. The CDR3 reads CASSLGTANYGYTF. CDR3 sequence (DNA): TGTGCCAGCAGTTTGGGGACAGCTAACTATGGCTACACCTTC.

The genes are TRBV18 and TRBJ2-7; D may be TRBD2 (6 bases). V lost 5 bases and J lost 0, with 8 bases in between. Looked up from germline, CDR1 is KGHSH and CDR2 is LQKENI. This CDR3 has 13 amino acids. CDR3: CASSGGSSYEQYF. As DNA, the CDR3 is TGTGCCAGCTCAGGGGGGAGCTCCTACGAGCAGTACTTC.

V is TRBV30 and J is TRBJ2-1, with 14 bases identical to TRBD2. The CDR3 consists of 19 residues. Germline loops: CDR1 GTSNPN, CDR2 SVGIG (reference sequence). After removal of 3 bases from V and 7 bases from J, the junction contained 17 bases not matched to a gene. CDR3 amino acids: CAWRGLGTSGRSSWNEQFF. DNA for the CDR3: TGTGCCTGGAGAGGCTTGGGGACTAGCGGGAGAAGTTCATGGAATGAGCAGTTCTTC.

V gene TRBV6-1 combines with J gene TRBJ2-2; 9 positions agree with TRBD2. V lost 4 bases and J lost 2; bases outside the gene matches: 2. The germline V gene encodes CDR1 MNHNS and CDR2 SASEGT. CDR3 length: 15 amino acids. Here the CDR3 reads CASSGLAGNTGELFF. The CDR3, as DNA: TGTGCCAGCAGTGGTCTAGCGGGAAACACCGGGGAGCTGTTTTTT.

This clone turned up a few times. The chain is built from TRBV18 and TRBJ2-2, with 9 bases matching TRBD2. The CDR3 loop spans 14 amino acids. Germline CDR1 is KGHSH and CDR2 is LQKENI. Trimming cost V 5 bases and J 8 bases; bases outside gene matches: 6. The CDR3 DNA reads TGTGCCAGCTCAACGGGACTAGCACTTGGGGAGCTGTTTTTT. Translating gives CASSTGLALGELFF.

This clone has just a few counts. V usage is TRBV4-2 and J usage is TRBJ2-2; 8 bases fit TRBD2. This CDR3 is built from 17 residues. V was pared by 2 bases and J by 8 bases, with 13 bases of the junction left unmatched. Germline V gene data show CDR1 as LGHNA and CDR2 as YNFKEQ. CDR3 coding DNA: TGTGCCAGCAGCCAAACGGGTCCCGGGACTAGTTCGGGGGAGCTGTTTTTT. This sequence encodes CASSQTGPGTSSGELFF.

This clone was counted between two and nine times. The chain carries TRBV5-6 and TRBJ2-3; 10 bases are a match to TRBD2. The CDR3 length is 15 residues. Germline V gene sequence: CDR1 SGHDT, CDR2 YYEEEE. V dropped 0 bases and J dropped 4; count of bases not matched to a gene: 2. CDR3 region: CASSLGLAGADTQYF. CDR3 DNA sequence: TGTGCCAGCAGCTTGGGGCTAGCGGGAGCAGATACGCAGTATTTT.

In its sample, this clone was seen a few times. V is TRBV13 and J is TRBJ2-7; D perhaps matches TRBD1 (6 bases). Per the germline V gene, CDR1 is PRHDT and CDR2 is FYEKMQ (reference sequence). V lost 4 bases and J 2 bases, leaving 9 bases between the germline ends. This CDR3 spans 13 amino acids. CDR3 sequence reads: CASSSQGTYEQYF. The DNA of the CDR3 is TGTGCCAGCAGCTCTCAGGGGACCTACGAGCAGTACTTC.

This clone was observed a handful of times. The V and J genes are TRBV6-4 and TRBJ2-1; 13 bases line up with TRBD2. Per the germline V gene, CDR1 is MRHNA and CDR2 is SNTAGT. V lost 2 bases to trimming and J lost 6 bases; unmatched junction nucleotides: 1. This CDR3 has 15 amino acids. CDR3 in DNA: TGTGCCAGCAGTGACACTAGCGGGGGGGCCAATGAGCAGTTCTTC. This sequence encodes CASSDTSGGANEQFF.

This clone showed up just a few times. This sequence joins TRBV28 and TRBJ2-3; weak D call: TRBD2 (6 bases). Between the trimmed V and J ends, which lost 6 bases and 0 bases, there was a span of 13 bases. Germline lookup yields CDR1 MDHEN and CDR2 SYDVKM. The CDR3 contains 15 residues. The chain's CDR3 is CASRLKSGSTDTQYF. The CDR3 region has the DNA TGTGCCAGCAGACTAAAAAGCGGGAGCACAGATACGCAGTATTTT.

The chain carries TRBV9 and TRBJ1-2; 9 bases match TRBD1. Trimming at V came to 4 bases and at J to 3 bases, leaving 10 bases not matched to a gene. The V gene's germline CDR1 is SGDLS and CDR2 YYNGEE. This CDR3 region has 16 residues. CDR3 loop: CASSLRGGTGHYGYTF. CDR3 DNA sequence: TGTGCCAGCAGCCTCAGAGGGGGGACAGGGCACTATGGCTACACCTTC.

This clone was found a few times. The rearrangement uses TRBV6-1 and TRBJ2-5, with D maybe TRBD2 (6 bases). The CDR3 sequence is 17 residues long. Germline assignment: CDR1 MNHNS and CDR2 SASEGT. Deletions cut 0 bases from V and 4 bases from J, with 18 bases between. The CDR3 protein is CASSEAGRPRRGETQYF. DNA of the CDR3: TGTGCCAGCAGTGAAGCGGGCAGACCCAGGCGGGGAGAGACCCAGTACTTC.

The V call is TRBV6-1, the J call TRBJ2-3; D might be TRBD2 (6 bases). The CDR3 extends over 15 amino acids. Per the germline V gene, CDR1 is MNHNS and CDR2 is SASEGT. Trimming took off 1 base at V and 3 bases at J, with 11 bases between the two ends. The DNA of the CDR3 is TGTGCCAGCAGTGAAGGTGGAGGGTTGACAGATACGCAGTATTTT. This codes for CASSEGGGLTDTQYF.

The rearrangement joins TRBV10-3 to TRBJ2-1; 9 bases are a match to TRBD1. This CDR3 spans 13 amino acids. J lost 7 bases, V lost 5 bases, and 3 bases had no gene match. Germline values: CDR1 ENHRY, CDR2 SYGVKD. The CDR3 is CAISPGQGNEQFF. The CDR3 nucleotides are TGTGCCATCAGTCCGGGACAGGGAAATGAGCAGTTCTTC.

This sequence joins TRBV14 and TRBJ1-4; D not resolved. The CDR3 contains 12 residues. Looked up from germline, CDR1 is SGHDN and CDR2 is FVKESK. V gave up 0 bases and J gave up 13 bases, with 9 bases separating them. For the CDR3, the DNA is TGTGCCAGCAGCCAAGATATCTTTCCACTGTTTTTT. Translating gives CASSQDIFPLFF.

There are a few counts of this clone. The chain links TRBV30 to TRBJ1-4, with 11 positions matching TRBD1. The CDR3 runs to 15 residues. The junction had 10 bases not matched to a gene; V was cut back by 5 bases and J by 8 bases. The V gene's germline CDR1 is GTSNPN and CDR2 SVGIG (reference sequence). In nucleotides, the CDR3 is TGTGCCTGGGGACAGGGGGCGAGTGACGGGGAAAAACTGTTTTTT. The encoded protein is CAWGQGASDGEKLFF. Using reference TRBV30 and TRBJ1-4 for the parts outside the CDR3, the full variable domain is SQTIHQWPATLVQPVGSPLSLECTVEGTSNPNLYWYRQAAGRGLQLLFYSVGIGQISSEVPQNLSASRPQDRQFILSSKKLLLSDSGFYLCAWGQGASDGEKLFFGSGTQLSVL.

This clone has a handful of counts. The chain is built from TRBV21-1 and TRBJ1-3; no DNA check was done on the table's D call, TRBD1. TRBV21-1 is designated a pseudogene. The CDR3 extends over 13 amino acids. The DNA for the CDR3 is TGTGCCAGCAGCAAAGATTCCAGGAACACCATATATTTT. Translated, it gives CASSKDSRNTIYF.

CDR3 bases: TGTGCCAGCAGCGTCAGGGATAACACTGAAGCTTTCTTT. This codes for CASSVRDNTEAFF. The genes are TRBV9 and TRBJ1-1; D might be TRBD1 (5 bases). The CDR3 extends over 13 amino acids. V was shortened by 2 bases and J by 2 bases, with 7 bases between the two germline ends. Germline-derived CDR1 and CDR2 are SGDLS and YYNGEE.

This clone occurred a few times. The chain recombines TRBV30 with TRBJ2-3; TRBD1 agrees at 12 bases. The CDR3 covers 13 residues. CDR1 and CDR2 (germline): GTSNPN, SVGIG (reference sequence). V shed 8 bases and J 6 bases; nucleotides not matched to a gene: 6. Written as DNA, the CDR3 is TGTGCCCGGGACAGGGGGCTGGTGGATACGCAGTATTTT. This sequence encodes CARDRGLVDTQYF. Full variable domain (outside the CDR3, taken from reference TRBV30 and TRBJ2-3): SQTIHQWPATLVQPVGSPLSLECTVEGTSNPNLYWYRQAAGRGLQLLFYSVGIGQISSEVPQNLSASRPQDRQFILSSKKLLLSDSGFYLCARDRGLVDTQYFGPGTRLTVL.

The chain uses TRBV7-8 and TRBJ1-4; D might be TRBD1 (6 bases). The CDR3 has 15 residues. CDR1 is SGHVS and CDR2 is FQNEAQ in the germline V gene. The V end lost 5 bases, the J end lost 0 bases, and 10 bases lay between the germline ends. The CDR3 here is CASSPRQATNEKLFF. The CDR3 DNA reads TGTGCCAGCAGCCCGCGACAGGCAACTAATGAAAAACTGTTTTTT.

This clone was seen a handful of times. The chain has TRBV5-1 and TRBJ2-3, with TRBD2 matching 10 bases. The ends lost 4 bases at V and 2 bases at J; junction bases unmatched: 7. This CDR3 comprises 16 residues. Germline assignment: CDR1 SGHRS and CDR2 YFSETQ. The CDR3 is CASSPGLAAHTDTQYF. The CDR3 coding sequence is TGCGCCAGCAGCCCAGGACTAGCGGCCCACACAGATACGCAGTATTTT. The variable domain in full, with the rest retrieved from reference TRBV5-1 and TRBJ2-3, is KAGVTQTPRYLIKTRGQQVTLSCSPISGHRSVSWYQQTPGQGLQFLFEYFSETQRNKGNFPGRFSGRQFSNSRSEMNVSTLELGDSALYLCASSPGLAAHTDTQYFGPGTRLTVL.

V usage is TRBV28 and J usage is TRBJ1-5; possible D gene TRBD1, 6 bases. The CDR3 spans 16 residues. The germline V and J ends were trimmed by 2 bases and 7 bases, with 18 bases remaining between them. Germline V gives CDR1 MDHEN, CDR2 SYDVKM. CDR3 sequence reads: CASSLGEGVGRQPQHF. Here the CDR3 DNA reads TGTGCCAGCAGTTTAGGAGAGGGGGTCGGAAGGCAGCCCCAGCATTTT.

The V and J genes are TRBV7-6 and TRBJ2-7, with TRBD2 matching 15 bases. The CDR3 is 16 residues long. The germline gives CDR1 SGHVS, CDR2 FNYEAQ. V lost 4 bases to trimming and J lost 3 bases; unmatched junction nucleotides: 4. CDR3 nucleotide sequence: TGTGCCAGCAGCTCCGGACTAGCGGGGGGGAACTACGAGCAGTACTTC. Protein: CASSSGLAGGNYEQYF. The entire variable domain, with the rest obtained from reference TRBV7-6 and TRBJ2-7, is as follows: GAGVSQSPRYKVTKRGQDVALRCDPISGHVSLYWYRQALGQGPEFLTYFNYEAQQDKSGLPNDRFSAERPEGSISTLTIQRTEQRDSAMYRCASSSGLAGGNYEQYFGPGTRLTVT.

This clone has more than one count but fewer than ten. This chain uses TRBV28 with TRBJ2-7; perhaps TRBD2 as D (5 bases). Germline V CDR1 and CDR2: MDHEN, SYDVKM. Trimming left V 5 bases short and J 4 bases short, with 15 bases between. The CDR3 consists of 14 residues. The CDR3 sequence: CASSPGLSGYEQYF. CDR3 nucleotide sequence: TGTGCCAGCAGTCCCGGGTTGTCGGGATACGAGCAGTACTTC.

The chain joins TRBV2 to TRBJ2-1; weak D call: TRBD2 (6 bases). This CDR3 is built from 13 residues. Per germline, CDR1 SNHLY and CDR2 FYNNEI. V was shortened by 8 bases and J by 4 bases, with 12 bases between the two germline ends. The CDR3 bases are TGTGCCAGCGGTCGCGGGGCGTACAATGAGCAGTTCTTC. Translating it yields CASGRGAYNEQFF.